The T cell receptor (beta chain) under discussion was sequenced for a study of molecular identifiers for immune sequencing clone quantification. About the research overall: Across replicate runs, RNA obtained from about 19,000 or 110,000 naive CD8 cells was divided into five, with four undergoing sequencing.

Libraries of bulk TCR were made by previously described methods (with listed TCR primers). MiXCR, run by TCRdb on the PCR reads, gives a single entry per CDR3 protein. The repertoire has about 510,000 distinct CDR3 sequences, approximately 25% of them found once; the top ten carry around 0.8%. CDR3 size: 19 residues. Germline V gene sequence: CDR1 SGHVS, CDR2 FNYEAQ. V dropped 4 bases and J dropped 4; count of bases not matched to a gene: 11. Sequencing was performed on naive CD8+ T cells from blood, with Jurkat cell RNA spiked in. Indicated subset: FACS-sorted CD8+CD4-CCR7+CD45RA+ naive T cells. J is TRBJ2-3 and V is TRBV7-6; 16 bases agree with TRBD2. The sequence derives from a human donor in good health. Some libraries in this study had Jurkat cell RNA spiked in. CDR3 residues: CASSSLAGLAGGPPDTQYF. The CDR3 bases are TGTGCCAGCAGCTCTCTCGCGGGACTAGCGGGGGGGCCCCCAGATACGCAGTATTTT.